This entry concerns a single T cell receptor (beta chain). Its antigen is currently unknown. The data are from a study of CD8 T cells in ankylosing spondylitis. Making use of molecular barcodes, quantitative 5'-RACE generated TCR beta libraries. TCRdb used MiXCR to reprocess the 5' RACE reads, holding one entry per CDR3 protein. The table records more than 150,000 distinct CDR3 sequences, 10% to 15% of them present only once. Study-wide points: There was a TCR beta motif, made of several highly homologous variants, that appeared characteristic of ankylosing spondylitis blood. Matched ankylosing spondylitis synovial fluid reportedly showed significant enrichment of disease-linked clones.

The CDR3 length is 15 residues. Trimming cost V 1 base and J 6 bases; bases outside gene matches: 7. Germline V lookup: CDR1 DFQATT, CDR2 SNEGSKA (reference sequence). V and J are TRBV20-1 and TRBJ2-2, with TRBD2 matching 8 bases. Material: blood, either unsorted or a sorted T cell fraction (not recorded which). The receptor's source is a female donor with ankylosing spondylitis or in good health (not recorded which). The CDR3 here is CSARGGGRRAGELFF. CDR3 in DNA: TGCAGTGCTAGAGGGGGCGGGAGGAGGGCCGGGGAGCTGTTTTTT.